This T cell receptor (beta chain) was observed in a study of cytomegalovirus exposure and HLA in healthy donors. Per germline, CDR1 LNHDA and CDR2 SQIVND (reference sequence). Trimming pared 9 bases from V and 3 bases from J, leaving 12 bases between. This CDR3 is 14 amino acids long. Study observations and caveats: For TCR beta chains, V- and J-gene trimming was later linked to a missense DCLRE1C variant.

For this clone: Antigen: not known.

Vbeta (60) and Jbeta (13) primers were used in the PCR. Sequencing was performed with immunoSEQ multiplex PCR; in TCRdb, only in-frame clones are kept and a portion is missing. This repertoire shows around 140,000 clones, approximately 80% found once; its top ten account for 4.2%. The sequencing sample was made of PBMCs. The chain joins TRBV19 to TRBJ1-6; D unresolved. The source is a male donor in good health and CMV-seropositive. This chain's CDR3 is CASGGSRYNSPLHF. The CDR3 nucleotides read TGTGCCAGCGGAGGCAGCCGCTATAATTCACCCCTCCACTTT.